The rows below give T cell receptor beta chains drawn from one sample of a study of T-cell memory formation after mild COVID-19. Each CDR3 protein gets one entry after TCRdb re-called the 5' RACE reads with MiXCR. The data show fewer than 350,000 distinct CDR3 sequences, approximately 8.4% seen once. The sequenced sample was PBMCs or a T cell subset sorted from them (not recorded which). These TCRs come from a man aged 18 to 29 who had mild COVID-19 (a few samples of this study predate the infection). Cell type and time point are not known. CDR3s include the opening cysteine and the closing phenylalanine or tryptophan. D genes are given only for firm matches. For some rows the clone size is stated as once, few or many, or as a class when expanded; others skip it.

d_call,v_call,clone_size,j_call,cdr3_nt,cdr3_aa
NA,TRBV20-1,NA,TRBJ2-5,TGCAGTGCTAGAGAGGGAGGAAACAGGGGAGAGACCCAGTACTTC,CSAREGGNRGETQYF
NA,TRBV7-2,few,TRBJ2-3,TGTGCCAGCAGCCCGTACCTCACAGATACGCAGTATTTT,CASSPYLTDTQYF
NA,TRBV5-1,many,TRBJ2-7,TGCGCCAGCAGCGACAACTCCTACGAGCAGTACTTC,CASSDNSYEQYF
NA,TRBV5-5,NA,TRBJ1-1,TGTGCCAGCAGCCGGGACACTATGAACACTGAAGCTTTCTTT,CASSRDTMNTEAFF
NA,TRBV6-1,NA,TRBJ1-1,TGTGCCAGCAGTGAAAGTTGGAGGGAAGCTTTCTTT,CASSESWREAFF
TRBD1,TRBV20-1,many,TRBJ2-3,TGCAGTGCTGAACAGGGGGCAACAGATACGCAGTATTTT,CSAEQGATDTQYF
NA,TRBV7-9,few,TRBJ1-6,TGTGCCAGCAGCTCCCGGGCCCTCTATAATTCACCCCTCCACTTT,CASSSRALYNSPLHF
NA,TRBV18,NA,TRBJ1-4,TGTGCCAGCTCACCCGTTCGGGGGGCAAATGAAAAACTGTTTTTT,CASSPVRGANEKLFF
NA,TRBV5-1,NA,TRBJ1-1,TGCGCCAGCAGCTTCTGGATTGAAGGCACTGAAGCTTTCTTT,CASSFWIEGTEAFF
NA,TRBV27,NA,TRBJ1-6,TGTGCCAGCACCTCAGGGGCCTTGCATAATTCACCCCTCCACTTT,CASTSGALHNSPLHF
NA,TRBV19,few,TRBJ1-1,TGTGCCAGTAGTGTGACGACGGCCTCACCCCCTGAAGCTTTCTTT,CASSVTTASPPEAFF
TRBD1,TRBV29-1,NA,TRBJ1-3,TGCAGCGTGCAGCCCGGGACAGGTGCGGACACCATATATTTT,CSVQPGTGADTIYF
NA,TRBV7-6,few,TRBJ2-1,TGTGCCAGCAGCTGGGGGAACAATGAGCAGTTCTTC,CASSWGNNEQFF
NA,TRBV20-1,many,TRBJ1-5,TGCAGTGCTAGTAGTTCCGACTATCCGAATCAGCCCCAGCATTTT,CSASSSDYPNQPQHF
NA,TRBV12-2,NA,TRBJ2-1,TGTGCAAGTCGCTTACGGGGACTAGCGGTATACAATGAGCAGTTCTTC,CASRLRGLAVYNEQFF
NA,TRBV29-1,NA,TRBJ1-1,TGCAGCGTTGAACTCCGCCGGGGGGACACTGAAGCTTTCTTT,CSVELRRGDTEAFF
NA,TRBV13,NA,TRBJ1-2,TGTGCCAGCAGCTTAGGGTATCATGGCTACACCTTC,CASSLGYHGYTF
NA,TRBV20-1,few,TRBJ1-2,TGCAGTGCTCCCCGGGACTATGGCTACACCTTC,CSAPRDYGYTF
NA,TRBV2,few,TRBJ2-4,TGTGCCAGCAGTGAAGCGACATGGCAGTACTTC,CASSEATWQYF
NA,TRBV12-3/TRBV12-4,many,TRBJ1-5,TGTGCCAGCAGTGAGAGGGAGGGTAGCAATCAGCCCCAGCATTTT,CASSEREGSNQPQHF
NA,TRBV6-5,few,TRBJ1-1,TGTGCCAGCAGCCAAACCGGGACCCCGGCTTTCTTT,CASSQTGTPAFF
TRBD2,TRBV6-2/TRBV6-3,NA,TRBJ2-2,TGTGCCAGCAGTTACCCCCTCGCGGGGGGGCCGATCGGGGAGCTGTTTTTT,CASSYPLAGGPIGELFF
TRBD1,TRBV10-3,NA,TRBJ1-6,TGTGCCATGGGACAGGGAAATTCACCCCTCCACTTT,CAMGQGNSPLHF
NA,TRBV4-1,many,TRBJ1-6,TGCGCCAGCAGCCACCGAGACACCGACCCTAATTCACCCCTCCACTTT,CASSHRDTDPNSPLHF
NA,TRBV9,few,TRBJ1-5,TGTGCCAGCAGCGTAGGGGGAGACTATAGCAATCAGCCCCAGCATTTT,CASSVGGDYSNQPQHF
NA,TRBV12-3/TRBV12-4,few,TRBJ1-1,TGTGCCAGCAGTGAGTGGGTTTCGTACACTGAAGCTTTCTTT,CASSEWVSYTEAFF
NA,TRBV20-1,few,TRBJ2-5,TGCAGTGCTAGAGATCCCCCCCGGGGTGGCGAGACCCAGTACTTC,CSARDPPRGGETQYF
TRBD2,TRBV11-1,NA,TRBJ2-3,TGTGCCAGCAGCTTAGTCCGGGGGGGCCAGGCGCAGTATTTT,CASSLVRGGQAQYF
NA,TRBV5-1,NA,TRBJ1-1,TGCGCCAGCAGGCGGCTATTAGGGGAACCAACTGAAGCTTTCTTT,CASRRLLGEPTEAFF
TRBD1,TRBV5-1,few,TRBJ1-1,TGCGCCAGCAGCTCTCAGACAGGGTTCATGAACACTGAAGCTTTCTTT,CASSSQTGFMNTEAFF
NA,TRBV25-1,few,TRBJ2-1,TGTGCCAGCCGCTACCGGGAGTACAATGAGCAGTTCTTC,CASRYREYNEQFF
TRBD2,TRBV7-2,NA,TRBJ2-1,TGTGCCAGCAGCGGGACTAGCGGAGCCCTCAATGAGCAGTTCTTC,CASSGTSGALNEQFF
NA,TRBV6-2/TRBV6-3,few,TRBJ1-6,TGTTCCAGCAGTTCCCGGGACGGGGGTCCACCCCTCCACTTT,CSSSSRDGGPPLHF
TRBD1,TRBV7-2,few,TRBJ1-2,TGTGCCAGCAGCTCGGGCACCCGGACAGGGGACTATGGCTACACCTTC,CASSSGTRTGDYGYTF
NA,TRBV5-1,NA,TRBJ1-3,TGCGCCAGCAGCCCCGGGACATCGTCTGGAAACACCATATATTTT,CASSPGTSSGNTIYF
NA,TRBV7-2,NA,TRBJ1-1,TGTGCCAGCAACCCCTCGGACTTTGAAGGTACTGAAGCTTTCTTT,CASNPSDFEGTEAFF
NA,TRBV5-6,few,TRBJ1-2,TGTGCCAGCACCGTCGACATTCGGGGCTACACCTTC,CASTVDIRGYTF
NA,TRBV7-6,many,TRBJ2-1,TGTGCCAGCAGCCCAGGAGGGGGGTCCTACAATGAGCAGTTCTTC,CASSPGGGSYNEQFF
NA,TRBV29-1,NA,TRBJ1-3,TGCAGCGTTGAAGGGGTGCCAGGGGCTGGAAACACCATATATTTT,CSVEGVPGAGNTIYF
TRBD1,TRBV5-1,many,TRBJ2-7,TGCGCCAGCAGGCTGGCCACGGGACAGGATACCTACGAGCAGTACTTC,CASRLATGQDTYEQYF
TRBD2,TRBV7-2,NA,TRBJ2-4,TGTGCCAGCAGCCACCGGCCTAGCGGGGCGGGGTGGAACATTCAGTACTTC,CASSHRPSGAGWNIQYF
TRBD2,TRBV28,many,TRBJ2-3,TGTGCCAGCTCCGGGACTAAAGGGGATACGCAGTATTTT,CASSGTKGDTQYF
NA,TRBV11-2,NA,TRBJ1-6,TGTGCCAGCAGCCCCCGCGGTGGGGCTTCACCCCTCCACTTT,CASSPRGGASPLHF
TRBD1,TRBV3-1,NA,TRBJ1-5,TGTGCCAGCAGCCAAGTTACAGGGGTCGGTCAGCCCCAGCATTTT,CASSQVTGVGQPQHF
NA,TRBV2,many,TRBJ1-1,TGTGCCAGCAGTGGCGTAAGGGACACTGAAGCTTTCTTT,CASSGVRDTEAFF
TRBD2,TRBV4-2,many,TRBJ2-1,TGTGCCAGCAGCCAAGGGCGACTAGCGGGGGTCAATGAGCAGTTCTTC,CASSQGRLAGVNEQFF
NA,TRBV30,NA,TRBJ2-6,TGTGCCTTCACTACTACGTTTGGGGCCAACGTCCTGACTTTC,CAFTTTFGANVLTF
NA,TRBV7-2,NA,TRBJ1-2,TGTGCCAGCAGCCTCAGGACCGAAGGCTACACCTTC,CASSLRTEGYTF
NA,TRBV20-1,NA,TRBJ1-6,TGCAGTGCTAGAGATGTGGGGAGCTCCTATAATTCACCCCTCCACTTT,CSARDVGSSYNSPLHF
TRBD1,TRBV7-9,NA,TRBJ1-1,TGTGCCAGCAGCTTAGCGACAGGGGCGGAGACTGAAGCTTTCTTT,CASSLATGAETEAFF
NA,TRBV10-2,few,TRBJ1-5,TGCGCCAGCAGTGAGAATCCAGGAAATAGCAATCAGCCCCAGCATTTT,CASSENPGNSNQPQHF
NA,TRBV27,few,TRBJ2-7,TGTGCCAGCAGTTTATCGGGCCAGCCAAAAGAGCAGTACTTC,CASSLSGQPKEQYF
TRBD1,TRBV20-1,few,TRBJ1-2,TGCAGTGCTAGAGAACAAAGGGACAGGGTCTCTGGCTACACCTTC,CSAREQRDRVSGYTF
NA,TRBV6-5,NA,TRBJ2-7,TGTGCCAGCAGTCCCCGGCCTGGCCGGGAGCAGTACTTC,CASSPRPGREQYF